The following is a TCR beta chain sequence with its context. Here immunoSEQ multiplex PCR was the method, and the copy in TCRdb shows in-frame clones only, minus some. The table lists 300,000 to 350,000 clones, roughly 89% of them singletons, with approximately 4.5% in the top ten. The record originates from a study of Ad26.COV2.S vaccination and SARS-CoV-2 variants. About the study: Doses of Ad26.COV2.S were injected into muscle once or twice, 56 days apart.

The treatment: some 19 received Ad26.COV2.S at low or high dose, single or two shots; about five received placebo; per-sample allocation not given. Vaccine and placebo recipients were sampled on day 63 after the first injection. Immunization relied on an Ad26 vector, which expressed Wuhan-strain SARS-CoV-2 spike. V gave up 2 bases and J gave up 2 bases, with 8 bases separating them. From germline, CDR1 is SGHTS and CDR2 YDEGEE. The CDR3 has 13 residues. This sequence originates from a person between 18 and 59 years old who received the Ad26.COV2.S COVID-19 vaccine or a placebo. This sequence joins TRBV5-8 and TRBJ2-7; D is unclear. The source material was peripheral blood, sampled in a trial of Ad26.COV2.S vaccine versus placebo. The CDR3: CASSFSPPYEQYF. In DNA, the CDR3 is TGTGCCAGCAGCTTTTCACCCCCCTACGAGCAGTACTTC.